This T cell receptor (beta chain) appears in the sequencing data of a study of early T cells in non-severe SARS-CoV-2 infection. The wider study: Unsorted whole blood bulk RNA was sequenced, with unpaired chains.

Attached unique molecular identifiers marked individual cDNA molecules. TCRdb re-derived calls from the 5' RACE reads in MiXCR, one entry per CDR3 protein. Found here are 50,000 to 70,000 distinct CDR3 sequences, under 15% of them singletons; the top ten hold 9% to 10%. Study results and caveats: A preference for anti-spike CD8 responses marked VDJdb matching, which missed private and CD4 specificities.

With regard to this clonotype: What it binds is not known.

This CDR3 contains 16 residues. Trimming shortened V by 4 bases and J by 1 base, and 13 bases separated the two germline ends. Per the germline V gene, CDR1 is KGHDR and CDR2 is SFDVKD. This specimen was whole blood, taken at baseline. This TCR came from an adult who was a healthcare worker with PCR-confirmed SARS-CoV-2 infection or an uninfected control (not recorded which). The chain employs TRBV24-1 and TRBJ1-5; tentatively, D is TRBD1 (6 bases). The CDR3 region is CATSESRQGSNQPQHF. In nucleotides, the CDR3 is TGTGCCACCAGTGAGAGTCGGCAGGGGAGCAATCAGCCCCAGCATTTT.